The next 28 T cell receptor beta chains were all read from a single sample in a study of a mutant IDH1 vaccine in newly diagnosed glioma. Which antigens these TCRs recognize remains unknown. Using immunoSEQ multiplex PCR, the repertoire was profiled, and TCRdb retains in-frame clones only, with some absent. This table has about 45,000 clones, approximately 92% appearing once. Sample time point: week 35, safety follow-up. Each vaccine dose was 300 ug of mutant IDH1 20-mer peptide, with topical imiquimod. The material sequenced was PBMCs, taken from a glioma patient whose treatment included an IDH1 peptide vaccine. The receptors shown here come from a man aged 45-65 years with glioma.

The CDR3: CASSEEDRGNISNQPQHF. Here the CDR3 DNA reads TGTGCCAGCAGTGAGGAGGACAGGGGGAACATTAGCAATCAGCCCCAGCATTTT. The chain combines TRBV6-1 with TRBJ1-5; 10 bases are shared with TRBD1. CDR3 length: 18 amino acids. Trimming took 3 bases from V and 0 from J; bases not matched to a gene: 8. Per the germline V gene, CDR1 is MNHNS and CDR2 is SASEGT.

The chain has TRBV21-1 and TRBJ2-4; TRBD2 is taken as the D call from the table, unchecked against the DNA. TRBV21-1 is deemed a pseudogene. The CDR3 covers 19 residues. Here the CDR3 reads CASSKGTSGSQSAKNIQYF. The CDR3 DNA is TGTGCCAGCAGCAAGGGTACTAGCGGGAGTCAATCGGCCAAAAACATTCAGTACTTC.

CDR3 in amino acids: CASSSRQAPYGEQYF. The CDR3 coding sequence is TGCGCCAGCAGCTCCAGACAGGCACCCTACGGCGAGCAGTACTTC. The chain carries TRBV10-1 and TRBJ2-7, with TRBD1 as a possible D gene (6 bases). With 6 bases removed from V and 6 bases from J, the gap between germline ends came to 21 bases. The CDR3 covers 15 residues. Germline V gives CDR1 WNHNN, CDR2 SYGVQD (reference sequence).

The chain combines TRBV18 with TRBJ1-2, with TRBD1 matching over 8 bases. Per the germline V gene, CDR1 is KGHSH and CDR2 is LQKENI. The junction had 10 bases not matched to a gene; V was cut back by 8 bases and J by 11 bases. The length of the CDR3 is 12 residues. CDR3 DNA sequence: TGTGCCAGCACCCCGGACAGGGACTATTACACCTTC. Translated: CASTPDRDYYTF.

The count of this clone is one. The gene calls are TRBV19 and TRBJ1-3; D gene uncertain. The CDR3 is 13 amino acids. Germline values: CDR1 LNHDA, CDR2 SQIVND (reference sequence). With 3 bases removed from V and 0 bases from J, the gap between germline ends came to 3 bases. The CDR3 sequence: CASSIVSGNTIYF. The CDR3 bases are TGTGCCAGTAGTATTGTCTCTGGAAACACCATATATTTT.

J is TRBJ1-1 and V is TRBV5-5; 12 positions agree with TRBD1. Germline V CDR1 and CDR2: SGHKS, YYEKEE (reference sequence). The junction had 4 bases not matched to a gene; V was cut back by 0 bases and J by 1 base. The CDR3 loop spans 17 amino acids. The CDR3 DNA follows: TGTGCCAGCAGCTTGGCCGGGACAGGGGGCACGAACACTGAAGCTTTCTTT. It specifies CASSLAGTGGTNTEAFF.

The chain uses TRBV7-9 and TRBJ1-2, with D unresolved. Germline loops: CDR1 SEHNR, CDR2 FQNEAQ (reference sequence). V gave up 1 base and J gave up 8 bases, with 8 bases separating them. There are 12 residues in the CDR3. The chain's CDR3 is CASSLGVGGYTF. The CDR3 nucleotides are TGTGCCAGCAGCTTAGGCGTCGGGGGCTACACCTTC.

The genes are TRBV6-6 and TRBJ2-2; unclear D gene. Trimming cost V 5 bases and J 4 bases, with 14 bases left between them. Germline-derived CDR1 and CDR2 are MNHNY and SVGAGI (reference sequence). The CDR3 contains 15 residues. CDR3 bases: TGTGCCAGCAGTCCCCGCTCAGGTCGCACCGGGGAGCTGTTTTTT. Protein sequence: CASSPRSGRTGELFF.

DNA for the CDR3: TGTGCCAGCAGCCCCGGCGGGGGGCGCGCTAATGAAAAACTGTTTTTT. Encoded protein: CASSPGGGRANEKLFF. This chain links TRBV5-4 with TRBJ1-4; the D gene is possibly TRBD1 (6 bases). The CDR3 length is 16 residues. Germline CDR1 is SGHNT and CDR2 is YYREEE (reference sequence). Trimming took off 4 bases at V and 3 bases at J, with 16 bases between the two ends.

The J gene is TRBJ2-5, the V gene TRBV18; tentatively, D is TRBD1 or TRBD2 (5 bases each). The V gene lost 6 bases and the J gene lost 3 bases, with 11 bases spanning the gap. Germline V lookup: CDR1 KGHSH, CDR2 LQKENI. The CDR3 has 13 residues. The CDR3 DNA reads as TGTGCCAGCTCCGGGGCAGACGAAGAGACCCAGTACTTC. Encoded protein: CASSGADEETQYF. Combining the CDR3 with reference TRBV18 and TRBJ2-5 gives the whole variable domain NAGVMQNPRHLVRRRGQEARLRCSPMKGHSHVYWYRQLPEEGLKFMVYLQKENIIDESGMPKERFSAEFPKEGPSILRIQQVVRGDSAAYFCASSGADEETQYFGPGTRLLVL.

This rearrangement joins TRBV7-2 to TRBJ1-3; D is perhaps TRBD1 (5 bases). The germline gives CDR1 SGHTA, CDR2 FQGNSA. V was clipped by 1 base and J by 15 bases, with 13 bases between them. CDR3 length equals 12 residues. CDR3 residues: CASSLEPGPSYF. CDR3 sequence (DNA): TGTGCCAGCAGCTTAGAACCGGGACCCTCATATTTT.

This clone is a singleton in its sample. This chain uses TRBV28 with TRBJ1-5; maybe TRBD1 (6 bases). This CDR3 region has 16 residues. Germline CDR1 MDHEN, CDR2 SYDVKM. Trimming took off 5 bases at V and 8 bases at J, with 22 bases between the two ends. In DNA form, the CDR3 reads TGTGCCAGCAGTCTTCCGGGACAATGGGCAGTGAAGCCCCAGCATTTT. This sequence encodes CASSLPGQWAVKPQHF. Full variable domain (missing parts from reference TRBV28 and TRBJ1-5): DVKVTQSSRYLVKRTGEKVFLECVQDMDHENMFWYRQDPGLGLRLIYFSYDVKMKEKGDIPEGYSVSREKKERFSLILESASTNQTSMYLCASSLPGQWAVKPQHFGDGTRLSIL.

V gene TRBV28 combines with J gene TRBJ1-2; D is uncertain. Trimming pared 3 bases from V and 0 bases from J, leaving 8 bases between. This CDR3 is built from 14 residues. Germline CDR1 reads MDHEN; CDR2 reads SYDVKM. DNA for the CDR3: TGTGCCAGCAGTTTGAAAAGGTCTAACTATGGCTACACCTTC. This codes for CASSLKRSNYGYTF.

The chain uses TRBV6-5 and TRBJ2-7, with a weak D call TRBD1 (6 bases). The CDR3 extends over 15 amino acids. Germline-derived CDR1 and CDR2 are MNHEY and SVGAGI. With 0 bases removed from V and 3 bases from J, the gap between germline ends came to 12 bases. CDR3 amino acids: CASSYSSGTHYEQYF. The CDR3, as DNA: TGTGCCAGCAGTTACTCGTCCGGGACACACTACGAGCAGTACTTC.

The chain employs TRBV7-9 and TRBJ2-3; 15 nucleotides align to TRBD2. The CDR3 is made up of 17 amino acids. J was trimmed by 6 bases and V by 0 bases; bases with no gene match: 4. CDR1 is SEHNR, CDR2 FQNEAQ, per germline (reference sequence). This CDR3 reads CASSLAGLAGGRDTQYF. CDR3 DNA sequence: TGTGCCAGCAGCTTAGCCGGACTAGCGGGGGGGCGTGATACGCAGTATTTT.

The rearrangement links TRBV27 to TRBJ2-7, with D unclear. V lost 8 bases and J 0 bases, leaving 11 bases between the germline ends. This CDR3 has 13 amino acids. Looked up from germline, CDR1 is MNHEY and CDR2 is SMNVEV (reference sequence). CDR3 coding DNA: TGTGCCAGCTGGACGGCGAGCTCCTACGAGCAGTACTTC. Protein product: CASWTASSYEQYF.

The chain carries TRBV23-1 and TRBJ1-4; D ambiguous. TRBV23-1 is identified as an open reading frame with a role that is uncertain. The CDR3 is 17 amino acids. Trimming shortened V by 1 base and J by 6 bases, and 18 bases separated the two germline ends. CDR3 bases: TGCGCCAGCAGTCAATTAAATGGGATCCTCGACGATGAAAAACTGTTTTTT. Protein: CASSQLNGILDDEKLFF.

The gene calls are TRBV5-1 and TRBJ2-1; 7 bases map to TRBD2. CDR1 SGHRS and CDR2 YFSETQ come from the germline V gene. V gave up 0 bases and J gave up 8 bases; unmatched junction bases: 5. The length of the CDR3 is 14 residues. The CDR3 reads CASSLARRGDEQFF. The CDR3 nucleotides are TGCGCCAGCAGCTTGGCTCGCCGGGGGGATGAGCAGTTCTTC.

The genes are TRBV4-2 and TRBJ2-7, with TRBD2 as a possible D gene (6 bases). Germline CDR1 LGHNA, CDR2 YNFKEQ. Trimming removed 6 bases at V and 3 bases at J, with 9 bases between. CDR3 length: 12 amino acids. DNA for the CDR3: TGTGCCAGCAGTAACGGGGGCTACGAGCAGTACTTC. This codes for CASSNGGYEQYF.

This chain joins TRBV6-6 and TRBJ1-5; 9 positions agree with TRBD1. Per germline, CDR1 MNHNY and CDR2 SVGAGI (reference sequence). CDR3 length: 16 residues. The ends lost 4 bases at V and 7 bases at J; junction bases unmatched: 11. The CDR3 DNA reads TGTGCCAGCAGTTCCCCAGGGACAGGGCGAGGGCAGCCCCAGCATTTT. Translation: CASSSPGTGRGQPQHF.

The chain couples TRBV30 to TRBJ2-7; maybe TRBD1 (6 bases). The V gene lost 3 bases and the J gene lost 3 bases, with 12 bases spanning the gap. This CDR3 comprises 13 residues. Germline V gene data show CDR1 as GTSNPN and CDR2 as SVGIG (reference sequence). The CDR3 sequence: CAWSGRGIYEQYF. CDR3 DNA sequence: TGTGCCTGGAGCGGCAGGGGAATCTACGAGCAGTACTTC.

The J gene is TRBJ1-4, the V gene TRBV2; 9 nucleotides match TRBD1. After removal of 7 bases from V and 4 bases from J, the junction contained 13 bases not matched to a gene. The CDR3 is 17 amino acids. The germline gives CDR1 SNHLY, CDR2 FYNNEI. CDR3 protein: CASNLQGAGLVNEKLFF. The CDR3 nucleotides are TGTGCCAGCAACCTACAGGGGGCCGGGCTGGTTAATGAAAAACTGTTTTTT.

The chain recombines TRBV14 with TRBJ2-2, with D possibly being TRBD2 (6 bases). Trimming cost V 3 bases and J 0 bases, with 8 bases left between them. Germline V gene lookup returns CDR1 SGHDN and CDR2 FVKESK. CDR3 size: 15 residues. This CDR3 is CASSQVAANTGELFF. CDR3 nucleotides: TGTGCCAGCAGCCAGGTAGCGGCGAACACCGGGGAGCTGTTTTTT.

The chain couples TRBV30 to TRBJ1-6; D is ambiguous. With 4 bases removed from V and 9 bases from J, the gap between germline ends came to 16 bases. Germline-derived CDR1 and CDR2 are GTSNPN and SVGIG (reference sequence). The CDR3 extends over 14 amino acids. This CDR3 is CAWNTGLAISPLHF. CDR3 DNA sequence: TGTGCCTGGAACACCGGGTTAGCCATTTCACCCCTCCACTTT. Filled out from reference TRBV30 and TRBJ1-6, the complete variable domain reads SQTIHQWPATLVQPVGSPLSLECTVEGTSNPNLYWYRQAAGRGLQLLFYSVGIGQISSEVPQNLSASRPQDRQFILSSKKLLLSDSGFYLCAWNTGLAISPLHFGNGTRLTVT.

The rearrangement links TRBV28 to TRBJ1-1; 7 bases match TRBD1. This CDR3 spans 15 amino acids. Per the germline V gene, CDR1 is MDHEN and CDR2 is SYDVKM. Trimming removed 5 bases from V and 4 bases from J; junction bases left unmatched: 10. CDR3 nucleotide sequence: TGTGCCAGCAGTACTCGGAACAGGGGTAGCACTGAAGCTTTCTTT. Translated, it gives CASSTRNRGSTEAFF.

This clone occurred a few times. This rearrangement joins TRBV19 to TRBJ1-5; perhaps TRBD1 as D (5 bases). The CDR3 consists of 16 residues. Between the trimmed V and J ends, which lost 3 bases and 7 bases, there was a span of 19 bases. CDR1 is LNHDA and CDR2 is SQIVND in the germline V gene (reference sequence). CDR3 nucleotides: TGTGCCAGTAGTATTTCGCCCAGGGCTTTGGGACAGCCCCAGCATTTT. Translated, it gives CASSISPRALGQPQHF.

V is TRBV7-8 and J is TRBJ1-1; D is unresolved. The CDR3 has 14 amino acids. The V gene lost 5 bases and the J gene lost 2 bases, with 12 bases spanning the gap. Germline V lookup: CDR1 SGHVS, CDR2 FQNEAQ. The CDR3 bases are TGTGCCAGCAGCCCCTTTACAGAAAACACTGAAGCTTTCTTT. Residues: CASSPFTENTEAFF.

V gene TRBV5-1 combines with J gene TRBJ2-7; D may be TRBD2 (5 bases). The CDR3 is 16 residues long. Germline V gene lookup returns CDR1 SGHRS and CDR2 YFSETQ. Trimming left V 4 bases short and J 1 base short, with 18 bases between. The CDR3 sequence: CASSPAGGTQSYEQYF. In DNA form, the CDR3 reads TGCGCCAGCAGCCCCGCGGGCGGCACCCAATCCTACGAGCAGTACTTC.